A single sample is the source of the 21 T cell receptor beta chains below, sequenced in a study of CD8 T cells in Susac syndrome. Random hexamers were used to reverse transcribe about 0.5 to 1 ug of RNA. TCRdb processed the immunoSEQ multiplex PCR reads anew with MiXCR; each CDR3 protein has one entry. The table lists about 200,000 distinct CDR3 sequences, 95% of them singletons. Sequencing was carried out using CD4+ T cells from PBMCs. These receptor sequences come from a human donor with multiple sclerosis.

The CDR3 region is CATSRDHRQGNSLGGYTF. The CDR3, as DNA: TGTGCCACCAGCAGAGACCACAGACAGGGGAATTCTCTGGGAGGCTACACCTTC. V gene TRBV15 combines with J gene TRBJ1-2; TRBD1 matches 8 bases. The CDR3 is made up of 18 amino acids. The J segment lost 8 bases and the V segment lost 0 bases, leaving 17 bases of the junction unmatched. Germline assignment: CDR1 LNHNV and CDR2 YYDKDF (reference sequence).

The chain couples TRBV29-1 to TRBJ1-1, with a possible D match to TRBD1 (5 bases). CDR3 length: 14 residues. CDR1 SQVTM and CDR2 ANQGSEA come from the germline V gene. The V gene lost 6 bases and the J gene lost 1 base, with 15 bases spanning the gap. In DNA form, the CDR3 reads TGCAGCGTCATTCGACAGACGGGGAACACTGAAGCTTTCTTT. Its translation: CSVIRQTGNTEAFF.

The rearrangement links TRBV7-9 to TRBJ1-6, with D possibly being TRBD1 (5 bases). The CDR3 totals 12 residues. The germline V gene has CDR1 SEHNR and CDR2 FQNEAQ (reference sequence). The V end lost 8 bases, the J end lost 10 bases, and 12 bases lay between the germline ends. CDR3 sequence reads: CASGKGPSPLHF. CDR3 sequence (DNA): TGTGCCAGCGGGAAGGGGCCATCACCCCTCCACTTT. The entire variable domain, with the rest obtained from reference TRBV7-9 and TRBJ1-6, is as follows: DTGVSQNPRHKITKRGQNVTFRCDPISEHNRLYWYRQTLGQGPEFLTYFQNEAQLEKSRLLSDRFSAERPKGSFSTLEIQRTEQGDSAMYLCASGKGPSPLHFGNGTRLTVT.

The chain employs TRBV9 and TRBJ2-5; D is ambiguous. The CDR3 contains 13 residues. Germline lookup yields CDR1 SGDLS and CDR2 YYNGEE. The V end lost 4 bases, the J end lost 5 bases, and 12 bases lay between the germline ends. CDR3: CASSPPGLETQYF. CDR3 nucleotides: TGTGCCAGCAGCCCTCCGGGTTTGGAGACCCAGTACTTC. The variable domain in full, with the rest retrieved from reference TRBV9 and TRBJ2-5, is DSGVTQTPKHLITATGQRVTLRCSPRSGDLSVYWYQQSLDQGLQFLIQYYNGEERAKGNILERFSAQQFPDLHSELNLSSLELGDSALYFCASSPPGLETQYFGPGTRLLVL.

This CDR3 is CSARVQNTIYF. The CDR3 coding sequence is TGCAGTGCTAGAGTGCAAAACACCATATATTTT. V and J are TRBV20-1 and TRBJ1-3; D gene ambiguous. The germline V gene has CDR1 DFQATT and CDR2 SNEGSKA (reference sequence). Trimming left V 1 base short and J 6 bases short, with 4 bases between. This CDR3 contains 11 residues.

The chain couples TRBV29-1 to TRBJ2-1, with TRBD1 as a possible D gene (6 bases). The ends were cut back, 4 bases at V and 9 bases at J, with 10 bases in the middle. The CDR3 has 11 amino acids. Germline values: CDR1 SQVTM, CDR2 ANQGSEA. The CDR3 DNA follows: TGCAGCGTTGTCACAGGGTTTGAGCAGTTCTTC. It encodes CSVVTGFEQFF.

V usage is TRBV20-1 and J usage is TRBJ2-1, with D perhaps TRBD2 (6 bases). CDR1 is DFQATT and CDR2 is SNEGSKA in the germline V gene (reference sequence). The CDR3 runs to 14 residues. V lost 0 bases and J lost 7, with 13 bases in between. The CDR3 protein is CSAREETRGNEQFF. The DNA of the CDR3 is TGCAGTGCTAGAGAGGAGACTAGAGGTAATGAGCAGTTCTTC.

This clonotype was observed a single time. J is TRBJ1-2 and V is TRBV5-4; a weak D match, TRBD1 (5 bases). The V gene's germline CDR1 is SGHNT and CDR2 YYREEE (reference sequence). This CDR3 comprises 18 residues. Between the trimmed V and J ends, which lost 4 bases and 7 bases, there was a span of 29 bases. The CDR3: CASSPAIPTAGKLGGYTF. CDR3 in DNA: TGTGCCAGCAGCCCCGCAATCCCAACGGCAGGGAAACTGGGTGGCTACACCTTC. Full variable domain (remainder filled in from reference TRBV5-4 and TRBJ1-2): ETGVTQSPTHLIKTRGQQVTLRCSSQSGHNTVSWYQQALGQGPQFIFQYYREEENGRGNFPPRFSGLQFPNYSSELNVNALELDDSALYLCASSPAIPTAGKLGGYTFGSGTRLTVV.

V is TRBV30 and J is TRBJ1-2; D may be TRBD1 (6 bases). This CDR3 has 16 residues. V gave up 1 base and J gave up 7 bases, with 22 bases separating them. Germline V gene sequence: CDR1 GTSNPN, CDR2 SVGIG (reference sequence). CDR3 amino acids: CAWSGGADGLTFGYTF. The CDR3 region has the DNA TGTGCCTGGAGTGGGGGGGCCGACGGACTTACGTTTGGCTACACCTTC.

This clonotype was counted a single time. The chain recombines TRBV3-1 with TRBJ2-3; D is uncertain. CDR1 and CDR2 from the germline V gene are LGHDT and YNNKEL (reference sequence). Trimming left V 6 bases short and J 6 bases short, with 10 bases between. The CDR3 covers 12 residues. CDR3 sequence: CASRKGSDTQYF. The CDR3 coding sequence is TGTGCCAGCAGGAAAGGGTCCGATACGCAGTATTTT.

The chain is built from TRBV4-1 and TRBJ1-2, with D possibly TRBD1 on 6 matching bases. Germline V CDR1 and CDR2: MGHRA, YSYEKL. The ends were cut back, 4 bases at V and 3 bases at J, with 12 bases in the middle. The CDR3 is made up of 14 amino acids. The CDR3 DNA reads TGCGCCAGCAGCCGGGACACGGACGACTATGGCTACACCTTC. Encoded protein: CASSRDTDDYGYTF.

On this clonotype: One end of the junction does not line up with germline, which may come from a read error. The chain recombines TRBV7-7 with TRBJ2-6; no clear D. The germline V gene encodes CDR1 SSHAT and CDR2 FNYEAQ (reference sequence). This CDR3 has 13 residues. The CDR3, as DNA: TGTGCTAGCAGCTCCCCTGGGGCCAACGTCCTGACTTTC. The encoded protein is CASSSPGANVLTF.

The chain links TRBV27 to TRBJ2-7, with 12 positions matching TRBD2. J lost 3 bases, V lost 5 bases, and 2 bases had no gene match. The CDR3 length is 14 residues. The germline V gene has CDR1 MNHEY and CDR2 SMNVEV (reference sequence). CDR3 residues: CASSETSGGYEQYF. The CDR3 DNA reads TGTGCCAGCAGTGAGACTAGCGGGGGCTACGAGCAGTACTTC.

Comment on this clonotype: At one of its ends the junction is not consistent with the germline gene, which may arise from a read error. CDR3 residues: CASSPGQGTQYF. In nucleotides, the CDR3 is TGTGCCAGCAGCCCGGGACAAGGGACCCAGTACTTC. The genes are TRBV6-5 and TRBJ2-5; tentative D call: TRBD1 (6 bases). CDR1 is MNHEY, CDR2 SVGAGI, per germline. CDR3 length: 12 amino acids.

The rearrangement uses TRBV6-6 and TRBJ2-3; D tentatively fits TRBD1 or TRBD2 (5 bases each). Looked up from germline, CDR1 is MNHNY and CDR2 is SVGAGI (reference sequence). The V end was cut by 6 bases, the J end by 7 bases, with 23 bases between. The CDR3 covers 16 residues. Here the CDR3 DNA reads TGTGCCAGCAGCCACTGGGGGAGTGAGGAAGGGAATACGCAGTATTTT. Its translation: CASSHWGSEEGNTQYF.

The chain couples TRBV29-1 to TRBJ1-5; D gene unclear. Per the germline V gene, CDR1 is SQVTM and CDR2 is ANQGSEA. The CDR3 is 13 amino acids. The ends were cut back, 4 bases at V and 0 bases at J, with 7 bases in the middle. CDR3: CSVVENSNQPQHF. DNA for the CDR3: TGCAGCGTTGTTGAGAATAGCAATCAGCCCCAGCATTTT. Together with reference TRBV29-1 and TRBJ1-5, the CDR3 gives the full variable domain: SAVISQKPSRDICQRGTSLTIQCQVDSQVTMMFWYRQQPGQSLTLIATANQGSEATYESGFVIDKFPISRPNLTFSTLTVSNMSPEDSSIYLCSVVENSNQPQHFGDGTRLSIL.

The chain employs TRBV7-2 and TRBJ2-7; tentatively, D is TRBD2 (5 bases). The CDR3 runs to 16 residues. Trimming pared 1 base from V and 2 bases from J, leaving 15 bases between. Germline assignment: CDR1 SGHTA and CDR2 FQGNSA. This chain's CDR3 is CASSLGGLLKPYEQYV. CDR3 bases: TGTGCCAGCAGCTTAGGTGGACTCCTGAAACCCTACGAGCAGTACGTC.

The V call is TRBV20-1, the J call TRBJ1-5; D is undetermined. CDR1 DFQATT and CDR2 SNEGSKA come from the germline V gene (reference sequence). Trimming left V 1 base short and J 11 bases short, with 9 bases between. This CDR3 has 11 amino acids. The CDR3 spells CSARGLWAQHF. The CDR3 nucleotides read TGCAGTGCTAGAGGCCTATGGGCCCAGCATTTT.

The chain links TRBV18 to TRBJ2-2; possible D gene TRBD2, 6 bases. Germline CDR1 and CDR2: KGHSH and LQKENI. This CDR3 is built from 16 residues. Deletions cut 3 bases from V and 3 bases from J, with 14 bases between. The CDR3 here is CASSPRGAVDTGELFF. CDR3 bases: TGTGCCAGCTCACCTCGCGGGGCCGTGGACACCGGGGAGCTGTTTTTT.

The chain is built from TRBV12-3 or TRBV12-4 and TRBJ1-1; 8 bases match TRBD1. Unmatched junction bases numbered 6, after V lost 6 bases and J lost 0 bases. This CDR3 spans 15 amino acids. CDR3 region: CASSPRQGMNTEAFF. In DNA form, the CDR3 reads TGTGCCAGCAGCCCTAGACAGGGGATGAACACTGAAGCTTTCTTT.

This rearrangement joins TRBV7-8 to TRBJ1-1; D is possibly TRBD1 (6 bases). The CDR3 is made up of 15 amino acids. CDR1 is SGHVS and CDR2 is FQNEAQ in the germline V gene. Between the trimmed V and J ends, which lost 4 bases and 0 bases, there was a span of 12 bases. The CDR3 spells CASSSMGAMNTEAFF. CDR3 nucleotides: TGTGCCAGCAGCTCTATGGGGGCCATGAACACTGAAGCTTTCTTT.